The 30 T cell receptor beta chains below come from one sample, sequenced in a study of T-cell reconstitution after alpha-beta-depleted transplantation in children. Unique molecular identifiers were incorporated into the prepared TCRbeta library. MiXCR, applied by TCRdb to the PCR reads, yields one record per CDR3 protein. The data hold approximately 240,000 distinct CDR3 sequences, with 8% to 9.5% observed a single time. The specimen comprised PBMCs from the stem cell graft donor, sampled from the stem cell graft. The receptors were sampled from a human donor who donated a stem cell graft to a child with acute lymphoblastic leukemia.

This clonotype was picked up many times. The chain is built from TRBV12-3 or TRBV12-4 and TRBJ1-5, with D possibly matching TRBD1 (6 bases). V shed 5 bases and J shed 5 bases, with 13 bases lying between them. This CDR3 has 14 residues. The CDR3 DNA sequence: TGTGCCAGCAGTCCTAGGGGGATCGATCAGCCCCAGCATTTT. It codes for CASSPRGIDQPQHF.

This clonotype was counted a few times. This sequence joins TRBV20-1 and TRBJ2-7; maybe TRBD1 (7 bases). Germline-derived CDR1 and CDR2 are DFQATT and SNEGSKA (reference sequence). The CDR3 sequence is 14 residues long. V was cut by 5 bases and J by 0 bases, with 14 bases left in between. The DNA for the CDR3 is TGCAGTGCTCAGGGGGGACCGAGCTCCTACGAGCAGTACTTC. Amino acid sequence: CSAQGGPSSYEQYF.

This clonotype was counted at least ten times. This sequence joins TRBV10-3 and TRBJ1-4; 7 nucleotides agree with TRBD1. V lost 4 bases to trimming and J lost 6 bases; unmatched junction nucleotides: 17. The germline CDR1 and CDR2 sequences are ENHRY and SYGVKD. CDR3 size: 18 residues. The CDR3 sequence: CAISGTTGTAGRDEKLFF. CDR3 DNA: TGTGCCATCAGTGGGACGACAGGGACTGCGGGAAGAGATGAAAAACTGTTTTTT.

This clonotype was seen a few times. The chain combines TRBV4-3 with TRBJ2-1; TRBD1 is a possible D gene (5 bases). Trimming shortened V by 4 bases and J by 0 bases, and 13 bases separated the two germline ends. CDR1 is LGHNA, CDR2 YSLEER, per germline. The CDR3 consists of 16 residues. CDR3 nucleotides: TGCGCCAGCAGCCTTAATCAGGGCAGCTCCTACAATGAGCAGTTCTTC. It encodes CASSLNQGSSYNEQFF.

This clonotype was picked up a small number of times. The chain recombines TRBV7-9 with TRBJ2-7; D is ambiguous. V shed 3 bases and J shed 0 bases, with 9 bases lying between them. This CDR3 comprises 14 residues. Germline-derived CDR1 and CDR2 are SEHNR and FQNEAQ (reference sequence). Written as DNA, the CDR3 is TGTGCCAGCAGCTTCTCGGCGGTCTCCTACGAGCAGTACTTC. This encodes CASSFSAVSYEQYF.

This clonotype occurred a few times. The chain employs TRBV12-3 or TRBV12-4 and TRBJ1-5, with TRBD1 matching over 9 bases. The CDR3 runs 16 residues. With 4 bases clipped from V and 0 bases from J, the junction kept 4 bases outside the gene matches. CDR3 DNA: TGTGCCAGCAGTTCTCGGACAGGGGATAGCAATCAGCCCCAGCATTTT. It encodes CASSSRTGDSNQPQHF.

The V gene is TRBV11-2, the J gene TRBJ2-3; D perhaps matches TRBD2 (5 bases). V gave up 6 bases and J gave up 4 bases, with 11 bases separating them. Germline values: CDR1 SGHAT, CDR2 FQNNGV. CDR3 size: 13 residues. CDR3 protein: CASRVGMADTQYF. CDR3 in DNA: TGTGCCAGCAGAGTCGGGATGGCAGATACGCAGTATTTT.

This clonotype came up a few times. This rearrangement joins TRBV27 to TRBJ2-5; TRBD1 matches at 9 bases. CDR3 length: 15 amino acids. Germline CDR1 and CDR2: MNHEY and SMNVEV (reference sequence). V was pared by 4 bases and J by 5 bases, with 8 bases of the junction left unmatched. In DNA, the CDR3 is TGTGCCAGCAGTTCTCTACAGGGGGCCGAGGAGACCCAGTACTTC. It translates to CASSSLQGAEETQYF.

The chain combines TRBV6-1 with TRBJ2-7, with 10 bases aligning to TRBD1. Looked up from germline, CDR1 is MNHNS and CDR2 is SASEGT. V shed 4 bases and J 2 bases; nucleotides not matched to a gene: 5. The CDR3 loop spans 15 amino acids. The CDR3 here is CASSGGQGNAYEQYF. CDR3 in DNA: TGTGCCAGCAGTGGGGGACAGGGGAACGCCTACGAGCAGTACTTC.

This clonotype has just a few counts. The CDR3 is CASSLWGSSSPLHF. The DNA for the CDR3 is TGTGCCAGCAGTTTATGGGGATCTAGTTCACCCCTCCACTTT. V is TRBV27 and J is TRBJ1-6; unclear D gene. V dropped 1 base and J dropped 9 bases, with 10 bases sitting between them. The CDR3 covers 14 residues. The germline V gene has CDR1 MNHEY and CDR2 SMNVEV (reference sequence).

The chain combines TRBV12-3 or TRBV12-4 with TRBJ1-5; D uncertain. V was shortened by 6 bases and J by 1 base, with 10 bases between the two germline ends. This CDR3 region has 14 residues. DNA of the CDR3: TGTGCCAGCAGCTCGGGTCTAAGCAATCAGCCCCAGCATTTT. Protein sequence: CASSSGLSNQPQHF.

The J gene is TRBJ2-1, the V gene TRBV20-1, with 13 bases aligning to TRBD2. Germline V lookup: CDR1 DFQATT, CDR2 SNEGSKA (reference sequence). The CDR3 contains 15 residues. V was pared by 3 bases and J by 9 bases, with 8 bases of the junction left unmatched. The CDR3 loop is CSAREPGLAGFEQFF. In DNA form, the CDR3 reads TGCAGTGCTAGGGAACCGGGACTAGCGGGGTTTGAGCAGTTCTTC.

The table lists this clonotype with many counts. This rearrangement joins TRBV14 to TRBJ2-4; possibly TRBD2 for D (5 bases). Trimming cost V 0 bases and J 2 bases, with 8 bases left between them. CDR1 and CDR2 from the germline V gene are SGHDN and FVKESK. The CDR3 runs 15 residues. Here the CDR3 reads CASSQDGGTKNIQYF. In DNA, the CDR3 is TGTGCCAGCAGCCAAGATGGAGGTACCAAAAACATTCAGTACTTC.

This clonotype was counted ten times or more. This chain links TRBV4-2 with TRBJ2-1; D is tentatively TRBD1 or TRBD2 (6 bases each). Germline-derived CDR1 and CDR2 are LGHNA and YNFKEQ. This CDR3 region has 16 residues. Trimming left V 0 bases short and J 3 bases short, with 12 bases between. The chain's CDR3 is CASSQDRGEYYNEQFF. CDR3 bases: TGTGCCAGCAGCCAAGATAGGGGGGAATACTACAATGAGCAGTTCTTC.

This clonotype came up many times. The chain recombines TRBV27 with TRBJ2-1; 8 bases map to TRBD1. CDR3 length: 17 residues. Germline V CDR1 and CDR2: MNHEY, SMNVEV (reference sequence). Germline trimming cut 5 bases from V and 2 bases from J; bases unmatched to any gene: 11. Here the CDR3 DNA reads TGTGCCAGCAGTGGGACCAGGGGGCTGGTCCCCTACAATGAGCAGTTCTTC. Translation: CASSGTRGLVPYNEQFF.

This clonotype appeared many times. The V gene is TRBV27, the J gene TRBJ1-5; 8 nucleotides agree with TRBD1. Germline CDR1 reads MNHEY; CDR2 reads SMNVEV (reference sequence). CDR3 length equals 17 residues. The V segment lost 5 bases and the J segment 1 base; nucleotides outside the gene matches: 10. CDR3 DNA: TGTGCCAGCAGTCCCCGACAGGGGTGGGGGAGCAATCAGCCCCAGCATTTT. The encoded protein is CASSPRQGWGSNQPQHF.

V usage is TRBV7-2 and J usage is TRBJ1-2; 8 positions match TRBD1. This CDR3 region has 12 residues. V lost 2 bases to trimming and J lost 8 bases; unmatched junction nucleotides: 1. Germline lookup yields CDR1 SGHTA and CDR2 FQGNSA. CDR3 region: CASSLRTGGYTF. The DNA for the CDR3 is TGTGCCAGCAGCTTAAGGACAGGGGGCTACACCTTC.

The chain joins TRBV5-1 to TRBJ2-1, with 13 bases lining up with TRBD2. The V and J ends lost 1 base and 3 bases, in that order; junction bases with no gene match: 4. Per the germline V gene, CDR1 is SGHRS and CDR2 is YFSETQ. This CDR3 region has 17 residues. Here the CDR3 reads CASSLWTSGGVYNEQFF. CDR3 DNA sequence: TGCGCCAGCAGCTTGTGGACTAGCGGGGGCGTCTACAATGAGCAGTTCTTC.

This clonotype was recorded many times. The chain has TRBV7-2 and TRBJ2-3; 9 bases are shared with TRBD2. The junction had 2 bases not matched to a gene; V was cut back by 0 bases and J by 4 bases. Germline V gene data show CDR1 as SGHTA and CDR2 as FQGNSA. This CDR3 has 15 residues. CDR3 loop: CASSLAQRGADTQYF. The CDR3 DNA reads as TGTGCCAGCAGCTTAGCCCAGCGGGGGGCAGATACGCAGTATTTT. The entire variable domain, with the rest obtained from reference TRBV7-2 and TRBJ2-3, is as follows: GAGVSQSPSNKVTEKGKDVELRCDPISGHTALYWYRQSLGQGLEFLIYFQGNSAPDKSGLPSDRFSAERTGGSVSTLTIQRTQQEDSAVYLCASSLAQRGADTQYFGPGTRLTVL.

CDR3 nucleotides: TGTGCCAGCTGGGCTCCAGCCAAAAACATTCAGTACTTC. This codes for CASWAPAKNIQYF. This rearrangement joins TRBV6-2 or TRBV6-3 to TRBJ2-4; D uncertain. The V gene lost 8 bases and the J gene lost 0 bases, with 8 bases spanning the gap. The CDR3 has 13 residues. Germline lookup yields CDR1 MNHEY and CDR2 SVGEGT.

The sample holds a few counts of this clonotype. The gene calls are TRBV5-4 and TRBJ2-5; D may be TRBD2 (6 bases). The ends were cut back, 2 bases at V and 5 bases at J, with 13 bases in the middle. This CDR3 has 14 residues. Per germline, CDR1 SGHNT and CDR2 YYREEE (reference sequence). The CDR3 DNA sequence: TGTGCCAGCAGCTTTAAACTAGCCGGCGAGACCCAGTACTTC. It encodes CASSFKLAGETQYF.

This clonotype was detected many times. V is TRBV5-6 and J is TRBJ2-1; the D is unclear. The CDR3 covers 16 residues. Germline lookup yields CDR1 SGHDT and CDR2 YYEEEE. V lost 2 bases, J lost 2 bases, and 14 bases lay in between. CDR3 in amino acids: CASSFNPHGTYNEQFF. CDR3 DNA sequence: TGTGCCAGCAGCTTCAATCCCCATGGGACCTACAATGAGCAGTTCTTC.

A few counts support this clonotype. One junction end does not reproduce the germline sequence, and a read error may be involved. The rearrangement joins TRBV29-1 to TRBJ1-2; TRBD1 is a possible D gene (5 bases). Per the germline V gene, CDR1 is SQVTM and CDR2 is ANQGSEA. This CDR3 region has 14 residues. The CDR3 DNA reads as TGCAGCGTCGAAGATCGGGGCCCAAGGGATGGCTACACCTTC. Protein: CSVEDRGPRDGYTF.

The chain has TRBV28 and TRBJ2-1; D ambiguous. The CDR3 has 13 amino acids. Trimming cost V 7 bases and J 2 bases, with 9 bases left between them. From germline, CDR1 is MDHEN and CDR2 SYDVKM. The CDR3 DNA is TGTGCCAGCACCGCCGACCCCTACAATGAGCAGTTCTTC. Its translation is CASTADPYNEQFF.

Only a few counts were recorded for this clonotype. The CDR3 here is CASSLFGRRSSNYGYTF. CDR3 DNA sequence: TGTGCCAGCAGTTTATTTGGCAGGAGATCTTCTAACTATGGCTACACCTTC. This sequence joins TRBV27 and TRBJ1-2; D is ambiguous. The germline CDR1 and CDR2 sequences are MNHEY and SMNVEV (reference sequence). The ends were cut back, 1 base at V and 0 bases at J, with 15 bases in the middle. CDR3 size: 17 residues.

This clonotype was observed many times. The CDR3 nucleotides are TGTGCCAGCAGCATATTGACCCGGGGTTCACCCCTCCACTTT. It yields the protein CASSILTRGSPLHF. V usage is TRBV21-1 and J usage is TRBJ1-6; the D call TRBD1 from the table was never checked on the DNA. TRBV21-1 is an annotated pseudogene. CDR3 size: 14 residues.

CDR3 residues: CASSLPVTGGGILTDTQYF. CDR3 coding DNA: TGTGCCAGCAGCTTACCGGTAACAGGGGGCGGTATCCTCACAGATACGCAGTATTTT. The chain couples TRBV7-6 to TRBJ2-3; 9 nucleotides align to TRBD1. The germline CDR1 and CDR2 sequences are SGHVS and FNYEAQ. Unmatched junction bases numbered 14, after V lost 2 bases and J lost 2 bases. The CDR3 contains 19 residues. The full variable domain, in which reference TRBV7-6 and TRBJ2-3 provide the parts outside the CDR3, is GAGVSQSPRYKVTKRGQDVALRCDPISGHVSLYWYRQALGQGPEFLTYFNYEAQQDKSGLPNDRFSAERPEGSISTLTIQRTEQRDSAMYRCASSLPVTGGGILTDTQYFGPGTRLTVL.

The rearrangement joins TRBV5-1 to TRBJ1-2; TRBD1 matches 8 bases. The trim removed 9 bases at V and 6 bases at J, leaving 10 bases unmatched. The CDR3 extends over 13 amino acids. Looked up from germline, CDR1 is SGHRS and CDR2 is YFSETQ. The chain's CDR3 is CAIRAGGPDGYTF. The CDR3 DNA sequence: TGCGCCATTCGGGCAGGGGGCCCGGATGGCTACACCTTC. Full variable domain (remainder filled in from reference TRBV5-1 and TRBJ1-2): KAGVTQTPRYLIKTRGQQVTLSCSPISGHRSVSWYQQTPGQGLQFLFEYFSETQRNKGNFPGRFSGRQFSNSRSEMNVSTLELGDSALYLCAIRAGGPDGYTFGSGTRLTVV.

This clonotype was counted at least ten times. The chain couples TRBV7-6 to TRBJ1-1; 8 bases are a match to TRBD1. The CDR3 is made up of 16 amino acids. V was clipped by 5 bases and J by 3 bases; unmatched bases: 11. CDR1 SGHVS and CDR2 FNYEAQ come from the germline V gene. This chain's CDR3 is CASSMGQALGDTEAFF. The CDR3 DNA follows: TGTGCCAGCAGCATGGGACAGGCCCTTGGAGACACTGAAGCTTTCTTT.

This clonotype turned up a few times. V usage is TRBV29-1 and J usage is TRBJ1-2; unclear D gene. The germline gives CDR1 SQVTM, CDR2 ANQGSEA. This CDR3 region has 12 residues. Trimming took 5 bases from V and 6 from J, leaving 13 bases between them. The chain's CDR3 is CSVTTGINGYTF. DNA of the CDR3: TGCAGCGTTACCACCGGGATCAATGGCTACACCTTC. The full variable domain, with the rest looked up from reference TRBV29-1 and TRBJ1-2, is SAVISQKPSRDICQRGTSLTIQCQVDSQVTMMFWYRQQPGQSLTLIATANQGSEATYESGFVIDKFPISRPNLTFSTLTVSNMSPEDSSIYLCSVTTGINGYTFGSGTRLTVV.